This T cell receptor beta chain came from a study of T cell repertoires in cytomegalovirus infection. In this sample, this clonotype turned up many times. TCRdb reprocessed the reads via MiXCR and lists one record per CDR3 protein. The sample lists around 290,000 distinct CDR3 sequences, roughly 23% occurring once. V lost 1 base and J 8 bases, leaving 15 bases between the germline ends. Germline V CDR1 and CDR2: SGHNT, YENEEA. The CDR3 has 15 amino acids. The sequenced sample consisted of PBMCs. The chain couples TRBV11-3 to TRBJ2-1; D gene uncertain. This TCR derives from a human donor in good health (CMV status not recorded). Some clones in this sample may be carry-over from other donors' samples. Here the CDR3 reads CASSLGPASQDEQFF. CDR3 sequence (DNA): TGTGCCAGCAGCTTAGGTCCCGCCAGCCAGGATGAGCAGTTCTTC.